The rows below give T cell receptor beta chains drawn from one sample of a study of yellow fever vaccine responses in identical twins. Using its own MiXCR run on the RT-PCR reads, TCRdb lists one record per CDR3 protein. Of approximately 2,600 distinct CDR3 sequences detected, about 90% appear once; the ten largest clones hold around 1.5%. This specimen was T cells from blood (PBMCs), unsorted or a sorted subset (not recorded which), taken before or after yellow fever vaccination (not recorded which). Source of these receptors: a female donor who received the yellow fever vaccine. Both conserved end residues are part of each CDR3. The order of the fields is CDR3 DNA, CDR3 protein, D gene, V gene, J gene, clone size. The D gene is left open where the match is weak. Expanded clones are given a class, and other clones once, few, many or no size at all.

DNA: TGCGCCAGCAGTGAGTTCGGGACAGGTCTGGGAAACACCATATATTTT
CDR3: CASSEFGTGLGNTIYF
D: TRBD1
V: TRBV10-2
J: TRBJ1-3
size: once

DNA: TGTGCCAGCAGTGAACGTCTACTAAGCCTCAATGAGCAGTTCTTC
CDR3: CASSERLLSLNEQFF
D: -
V: TRBV2
J: TRBJ2-1
size: -

DNA: TGCGCCAGCAGCGCCTCGCAAGAGACCCAGTACTTC
CDR3: CASSASQETQYF
D: -
V: TRBV5-1
J: TRBJ2-5
size: -

DNA: TGCGCCAGCAGCTTGAGACTAGCGGGGCAGGACACCGGGGAGCTGTTTTTT
CDR3: CASSLRLAGQDTGELFF
D: TRBD2
V: TRBV5-1
J: TRBJ2-2
size: -

DNA: TGTGCCAGTAGTATAATCGCACGTGGGGTCGGCAATCAGCCCCAGCATTTT
CDR3: CASSIIARGVGNQPQHF
D: -
V: TRBV19
J: TRBJ1-5
size: few

DNA: TGTGCCAGCAGCTCGAGCGGAGTCCCGTACGAGCAGTACTTC
CDR3: CASSSSGVPYEQYF
D: -
V: TRBV11-3
J: TRBJ2-7
size: -

DNA: TGTGCCAGCAGCGTTGACAGAGGAGGCACTGAAGCTTTCTTT
CDR3: CASSVDRGGTEAFF
D: -
V: TRBV11-3
J: TRBJ1-1
size: few

DNA: TGCAGTGCTAGTCCGGACAGGGGCGGCACTGAAGCTTTCTTT
CDR3: CSASPDRGGTEAFF
D: TRBD1
V: TRBV20-1
J: TRBJ1-1
size: -

DNA: TGCGCCAGCAGCCTCCCTTCCGGGCCCATGGAGACCCAGTACTTC
CDR3: CASSLPSGPMETQYF
D: -
V: TRBV4-1
J: TRBJ2-5
size: -

DNA: TGCGCCAGCAGCCAAGCTGGGACAGGGATCCTGTATGGCTACACCTTC
CDR3: CASSQAGTGILYGYTF
D: TRBD1
V: TRBV4-1
J: TRBJ1-2
size: -

DNA: TGTGCCAGCTCGCCGGGTGGGAACACTGAAGCTTTCTTT
CDR3: CASSPGGNTEAFF
D: -
V: TRBV18
J: TRBJ1-1
size: few

DNA: TGCAGCGTTAACAGGGGGCTTTACACTGAAGCTTTCTTT
CDR3: CSVNRGLYTEAFF
D: TRBD1
V: TRBV29-1
J: TRBJ1-1
size: -

DNA: TGTGCCAGCAGCTTAAGGGACAGGGGGCGGAACACTGAAGCTTTCTTT
CDR3: CASSLRDRGRNTEAFF
D: TRBD1
V: TRBV7-3
J: TRBJ1-1
size: -

DNA: TGTGCCAGCTCACCCTTGGGCTTACCGAACACTGAAGCTTTCTTT
CDR3: CASSPLGLPNTEAFF
D: -
V: TRBV18
J: TRBJ1-1
size: -

DNA: TGTGCCAGCAGTCACGCCGACAGCGAAAATTCACCCCTCCACTTT
CDR3: CASSHADSENSPLHF
D: -
V: TRBV6-4
J: TRBJ1-6
size: -

DNA: TGTGCCAGCAGTCTCACTAAGACCTTTTATGGCTACACCTTC
CDR3: CASSLTKTFYGYTF
D: -
V: TRBV28
J: TRBJ1-2
size: -

DNA: TGTGCCAGCTCCCCGGCGTACAGTTACAATGAGCAGTTCTTC
CDR3: CASSPAYSYNEQFF
D: -
V: TRBV18
J: TRBJ2-1
size: -

DNA: TGTGCCAGCTCTCCGACTGGGGAAATGAATTCACCCCTCCACTTT
CDR3: CASSPTGEMNSPLHF
D: -
V: TRBV18
J: TRBJ1-6
size: -

DNA: TGTGCCATCAGGACCCAGGGAGTTGCCTCTGGAAACACCATATATTTT
CDR3: CAIRTQGVASGNTIYF
D: -
V: TRBV10-3
J: TRBJ1-3
size: -

DNA: TGCAGTGCTAGACGACAGGACCATAGCAATCAGCCCCAGCATTTT
CDR3: CSARRQDHSNQPQHF
D: -
V: TRBV20-1
J: TRBJ1-5
size: -

DNA: TGCAGTGCTCCCACAGGGGGCTCTGGAAACACCATATATTTT
CDR3: CSAPTGGSGNTIYF
D: TRBD1
V: TRBV20-1
J: TRBJ1-3
size: -

DNA: TGCAGTGCTCCAATAGGGGGAGAACAAGCTTTCTTT
CDR3: CSAPIGGEQAFF
D: -
V: TRBV20-1
J: TRBJ1-1
size: -

DNA: TGCAGTGCTAGAGATCCTAGCGGTGAGCAGTTCTTC
CDR3: CSARDPSGEQFF
D: TRBD2
V: TRBV20-1
J: TRBJ2-1
size: -

DNA: TGCGCCAGCGCCCGGGAGATTCTCTACGAGCAGTACTTC
CDR3: CASAREILYEQYF
D: -
V: TRBV5-1
J: TRBJ2-7
size: -

DNA: TGCGCCAGCAGTTTGTGGGCAGCCTACGAGCAGTACTTC
CDR3: CASSLWAAYEQYF
D: -
V: TRBV5-1
J: TRBJ2-7
size: few

DNA: TGTGCCAGCAGTCCCTTGGAGTATAGCAATCAGCCCCAGCATTTT
CDR3: CASSPLEYSNQPQHF
D: -
V: TRBV12-3/TRBV12-4
J: TRBJ1-5
size: -

DNA: TGTGCCAGCAGTTTATGGGGAAGCCCCTACGAGCAGTACTTC
CDR3: CASSLWGSPYEQYF
D: -
V: TRBV28
J: TRBJ2-7
size: -

DNA: TGCGCCAGCCGCACAGGGAGTCTGAACACTGAAGCTTTCTTT
CDR3: CASRTGSLNTEAFF
D: -
V: TRBV23-1
J: TRBJ1-1
size: -

DNA: TGTGCCAGCAGTTTAATCGGACATAGCAATCAGCCCCAGCATTTT
CDR3: CASSLIGHSNQPQHF
D: -
V: TRBV27
J: TRBJ1-5
size: -

DNA: TGCGCCAGCAGCTTGGGGGGCCGCACGGAGACCCAGTACTTC
CDR3: CASSLGGRTETQYF
D: -
V: TRBV5-1
J: TRBJ2-5
size: -

DNA: TGTGCCAGCTCACCGGGACAGAATAACTATGGCTACACCTTC
CDR3: CASSPGQNNYGYTF
D: TRBD1
V: TRBV18
J: TRBJ1-2
size: -

DNA: TGTGCCAGCTCACCTCTCCCCCCGGAGGGCAACACTGAAGCTTTCTTT
CDR3: CASSPLPPEGNTEAFF
D: -
V: TRBV18
J: TRBJ1-1
size: -

DNA: TGTGCCAGCAGCAAATTGAAAGATAATTCACCCCTCCACTTT
CDR3: CASSKLKDNSPLHF
D: -
V: TRBV21-1
J: TRBJ1-6
size: -